This T cell receptor beta chain was sequenced for a study of T cells in Graves' hyperthyroidism and ophthalmopathy. About the research overall: The authors collected peripheral blood at initial diagnosis, before any treatment. Study outcomes and limitations: Among thyroid clonotypes expanded above 0.001, most also appeared in blood. Stable hyperthyroidism and ophthalmopathy were separated using 13 V-J signatures.

Every diagnosis used clinical symptoms, serum thyroxine and TRAb, thyroid ultrasound and orbital computed tomography. Regions amplified from RNA transcripts were the TCR beta CDR3 regions. The HTBI primer set was used in a first-round RT-PCR of the TCR CDR3. TCRdb redid the calling of the multiplex PCR reads with MiXCR, one entry per CDR3 protein. Here the sample spans under 350,000 distinct CDR3 sequences, roughly a fifth being singletons. At least ten counts were recorded for this clonotype. Its antigen is as yet unknown. The germline V gene has CDR1 GTSNPN and CDR2 SVGIG (reference sequence). The CDR3 extends over 15 amino acids. Unmatched junction bases numbered 1, after V lost 2 bases and J lost 3 bases.

The TCR originated in a woman between 50 and 59 years old with Graves' hyperthyroidism. The chain has TRBV30 and TRBJ2-3, with 14 bases lining up with TRBD2. Sequenced sample: blood. CDR3 protein: CAWSRTSGRTDTQYF. In DNA form, the CDR3 reads TGTGCCTGGAGTAGGACTAGCGGGAGGACAGATACGCAGTATTTT.